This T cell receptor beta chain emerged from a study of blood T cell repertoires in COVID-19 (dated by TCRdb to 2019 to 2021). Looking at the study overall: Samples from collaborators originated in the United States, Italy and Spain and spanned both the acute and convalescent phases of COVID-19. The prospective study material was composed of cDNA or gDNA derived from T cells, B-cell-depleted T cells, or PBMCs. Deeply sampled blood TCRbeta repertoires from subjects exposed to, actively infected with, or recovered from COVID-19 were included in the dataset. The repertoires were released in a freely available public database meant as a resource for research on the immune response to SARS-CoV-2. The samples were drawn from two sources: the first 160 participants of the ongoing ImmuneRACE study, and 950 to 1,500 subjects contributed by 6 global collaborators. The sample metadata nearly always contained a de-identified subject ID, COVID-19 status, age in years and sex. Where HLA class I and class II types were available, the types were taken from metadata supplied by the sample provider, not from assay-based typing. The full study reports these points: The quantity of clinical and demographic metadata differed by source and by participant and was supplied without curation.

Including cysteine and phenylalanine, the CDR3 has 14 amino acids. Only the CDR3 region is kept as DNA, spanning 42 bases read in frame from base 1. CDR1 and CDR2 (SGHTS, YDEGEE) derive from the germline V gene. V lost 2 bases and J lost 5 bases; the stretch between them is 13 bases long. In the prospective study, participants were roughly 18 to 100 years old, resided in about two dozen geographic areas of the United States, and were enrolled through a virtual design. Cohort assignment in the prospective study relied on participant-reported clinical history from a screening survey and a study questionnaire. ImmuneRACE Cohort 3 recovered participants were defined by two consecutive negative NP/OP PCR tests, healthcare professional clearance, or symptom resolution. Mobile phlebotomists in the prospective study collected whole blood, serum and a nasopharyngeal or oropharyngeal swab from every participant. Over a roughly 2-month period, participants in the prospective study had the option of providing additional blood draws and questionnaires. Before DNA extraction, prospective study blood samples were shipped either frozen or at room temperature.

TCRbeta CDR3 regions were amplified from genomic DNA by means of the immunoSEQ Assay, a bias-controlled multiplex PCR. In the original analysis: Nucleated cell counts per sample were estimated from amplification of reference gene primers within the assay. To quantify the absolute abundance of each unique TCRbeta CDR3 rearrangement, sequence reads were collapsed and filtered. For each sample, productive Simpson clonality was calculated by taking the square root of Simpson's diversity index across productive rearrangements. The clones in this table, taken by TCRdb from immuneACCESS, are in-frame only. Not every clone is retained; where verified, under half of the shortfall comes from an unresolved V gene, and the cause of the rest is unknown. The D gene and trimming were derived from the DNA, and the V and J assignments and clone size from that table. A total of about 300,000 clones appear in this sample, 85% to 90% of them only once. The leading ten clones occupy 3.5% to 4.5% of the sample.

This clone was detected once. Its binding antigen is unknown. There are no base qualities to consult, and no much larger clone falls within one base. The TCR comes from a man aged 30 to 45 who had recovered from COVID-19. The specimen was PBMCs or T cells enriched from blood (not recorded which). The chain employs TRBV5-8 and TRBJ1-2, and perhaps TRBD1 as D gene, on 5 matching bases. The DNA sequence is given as TGTGCCAGCAGCTTTGAAAGGGGACTATATGGCTACACCTTC. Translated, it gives CASSFERGLYGYTF. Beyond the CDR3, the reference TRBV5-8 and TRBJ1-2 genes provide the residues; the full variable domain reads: EAGVTQSPTHLIKTRGQQATLRCSPISGHTSVYWYQQALGLGLQFLLWYDEGEERNRGNFPPRFSGRQFPNYSSELNVNALELEDSALYLCASSFERGLYGYTFGSGTRLTVV.